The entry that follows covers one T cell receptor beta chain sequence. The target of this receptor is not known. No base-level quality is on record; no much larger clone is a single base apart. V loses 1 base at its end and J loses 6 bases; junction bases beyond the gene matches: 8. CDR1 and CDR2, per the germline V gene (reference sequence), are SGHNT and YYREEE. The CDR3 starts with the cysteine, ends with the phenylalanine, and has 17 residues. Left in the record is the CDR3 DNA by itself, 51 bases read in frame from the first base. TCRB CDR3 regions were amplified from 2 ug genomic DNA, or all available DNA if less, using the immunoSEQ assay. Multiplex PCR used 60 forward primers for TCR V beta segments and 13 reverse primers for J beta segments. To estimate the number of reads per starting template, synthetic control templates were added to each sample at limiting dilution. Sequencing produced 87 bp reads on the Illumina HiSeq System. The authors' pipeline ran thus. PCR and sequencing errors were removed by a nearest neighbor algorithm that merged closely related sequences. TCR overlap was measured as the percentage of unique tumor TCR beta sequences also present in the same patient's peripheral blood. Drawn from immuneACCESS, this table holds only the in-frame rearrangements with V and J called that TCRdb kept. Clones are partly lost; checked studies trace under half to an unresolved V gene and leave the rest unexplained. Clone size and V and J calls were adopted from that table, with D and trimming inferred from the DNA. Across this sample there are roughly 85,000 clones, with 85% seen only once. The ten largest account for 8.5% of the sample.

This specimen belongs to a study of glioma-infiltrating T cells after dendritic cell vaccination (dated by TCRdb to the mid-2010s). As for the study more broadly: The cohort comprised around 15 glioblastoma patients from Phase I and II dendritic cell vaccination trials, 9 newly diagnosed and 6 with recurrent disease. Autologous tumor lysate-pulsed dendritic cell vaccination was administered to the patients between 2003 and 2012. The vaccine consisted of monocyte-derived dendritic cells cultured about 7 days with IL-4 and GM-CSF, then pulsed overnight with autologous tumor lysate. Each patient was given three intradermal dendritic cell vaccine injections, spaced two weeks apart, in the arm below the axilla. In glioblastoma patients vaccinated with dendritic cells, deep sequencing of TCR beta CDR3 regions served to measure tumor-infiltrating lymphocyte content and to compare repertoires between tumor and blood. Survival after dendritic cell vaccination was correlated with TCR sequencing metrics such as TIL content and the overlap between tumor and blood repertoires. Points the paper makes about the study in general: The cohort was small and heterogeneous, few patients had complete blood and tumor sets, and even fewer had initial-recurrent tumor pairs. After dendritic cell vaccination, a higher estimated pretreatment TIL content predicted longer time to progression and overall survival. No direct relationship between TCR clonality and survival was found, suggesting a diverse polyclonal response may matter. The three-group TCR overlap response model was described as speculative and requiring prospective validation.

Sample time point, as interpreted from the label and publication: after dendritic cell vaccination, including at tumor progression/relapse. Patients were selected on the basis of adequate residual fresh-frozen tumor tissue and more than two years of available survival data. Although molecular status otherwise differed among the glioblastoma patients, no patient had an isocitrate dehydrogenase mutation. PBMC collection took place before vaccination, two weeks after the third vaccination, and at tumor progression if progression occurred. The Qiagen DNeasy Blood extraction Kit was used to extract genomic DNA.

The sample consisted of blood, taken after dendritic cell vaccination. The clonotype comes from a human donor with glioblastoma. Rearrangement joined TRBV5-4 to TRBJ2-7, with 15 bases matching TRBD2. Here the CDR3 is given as CASSLLRTSGRASEQYF. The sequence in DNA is TGTGCCAGCAGCTTGCTCCGGACTAGCGGGAGGGCGAGCGAGCAGTACTTC.